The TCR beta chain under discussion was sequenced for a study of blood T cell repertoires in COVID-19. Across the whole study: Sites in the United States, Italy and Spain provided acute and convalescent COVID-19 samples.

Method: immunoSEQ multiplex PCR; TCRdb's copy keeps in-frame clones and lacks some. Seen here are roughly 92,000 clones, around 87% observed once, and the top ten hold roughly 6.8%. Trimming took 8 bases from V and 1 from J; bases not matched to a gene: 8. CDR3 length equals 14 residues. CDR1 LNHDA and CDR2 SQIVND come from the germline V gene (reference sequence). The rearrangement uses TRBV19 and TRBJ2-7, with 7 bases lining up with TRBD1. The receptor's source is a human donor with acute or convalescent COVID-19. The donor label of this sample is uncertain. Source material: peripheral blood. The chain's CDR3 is CASSRDRDSYEQYF. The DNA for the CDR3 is TGTGCCAGTTCCCGGGACAGAGATTCCTACGAGCAGTACTTC.